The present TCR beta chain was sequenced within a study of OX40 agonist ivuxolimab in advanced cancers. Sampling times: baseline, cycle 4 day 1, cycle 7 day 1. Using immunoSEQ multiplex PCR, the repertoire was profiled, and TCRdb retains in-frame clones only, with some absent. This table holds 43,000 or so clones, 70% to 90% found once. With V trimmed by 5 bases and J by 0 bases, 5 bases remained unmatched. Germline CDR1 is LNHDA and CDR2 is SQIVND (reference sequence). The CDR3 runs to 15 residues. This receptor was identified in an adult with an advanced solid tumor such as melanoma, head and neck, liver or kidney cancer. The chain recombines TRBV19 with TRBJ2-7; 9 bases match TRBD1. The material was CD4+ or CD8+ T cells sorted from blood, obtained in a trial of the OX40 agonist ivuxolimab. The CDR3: CASSSGTGSSYEQYF. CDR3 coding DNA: TGTGCCAGTAGTTCCGGGACAGGGAGCTCCTACGAGCAGTACTTC. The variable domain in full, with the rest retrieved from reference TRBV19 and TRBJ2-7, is DGGITQSPKYLFRKEGQNVTLSCEQNLNHDAMYWYRQDPGQGLRLIYYSQIVNDFQKGDIAEGYSVSREKKESFPLTVTSAQKNPTAFYLCASSSGTGSSYEQYFGPGTRLTVT.